This T cell receptor (beta chain) was sequenced in a study of T-cell memory formation after mild COVID-19. Researchers used 5'RACE with constant-segment primers to make TCR alpha and TCR beta cDNA libraries that carry sample barcodes and UMIs. One entry per CDR3 protein results from TCRdb running MiXCR on the 5' RACE reads. The table has approximately 260,000 distinct CDR3 sequences, roughly 18% seen once. V was trimmed by 6 bases and J by 4 bases, leaving 18 bases between them. The germline V gene encodes CDR1 DFQATT and CDR2 SNEGSKA (reference sequence). The CDR3 totals 14 residues. This clonotype was observed a handful of times.

The sequencing input was PBMCs or a T cell subset sorted from them (not recorded which). The chain combines TRBV20-1 with TRBJ1-2, with TRBD1 as a possible D gene (6 bases). The receptor was isolated from a man aged 18 to 35 who had mild COVID-19 (a few samples of this study predate the infection). Cell type and time point are not known. CDR3 sequence: CSATDRLSTYGYTF. In DNA form, the CDR3 reads TGCAGTGCAACCGACAGGCTATCCACCTATGGCTACACCTTC.